Below, 25 T cell receptor beta chains from the same sample are listed, as sequenced in a study of early T cells in non-severe SARS-CoV-2 infection (dated by TCRdb to 2020 to 2023). Libraries were prepared through 5' RACE. The run used a NextSeq 500. The raw public reads went through TCRdb reprocessing: fastp at Q25, MiXCR clone calling, in-frame beta chains kept. Duplicate CDR3 protein sequences are folded into a single record with the most common DNA and genes. In all, the sample holds approximately 68,000 distinct CDR3 sequences, and roughly a tenth of those were seen once. Of the sample, over 6% is held by the ten largest clones. The sample in question was whole blood, obtained at baseline. These receptors came from an adult who was a healthcare worker with PCR-confirmed SARS-CoV-2 infection or an uninfected control (not recorded which).

This clonotype has more than one count but fewer than ten. V and J are TRBV12-3 or TRBV12-4 and TRBJ2-5; 7 positions agree with TRBD1. This CDR3 spans 13 amino acids. The trim removed 5 bases at V and 4 bases at J, leaving 4 bases unmatched. The CDR3 loop is CASSPTGLETQYF. DNA for the CDR3: TGTGCCAGCAGTCCGACAGGGTTAGAGACCCAGTACTTC.

This clonotype showed up just a few times. This chain joins TRBV29-1 and TRBJ2-3; D gene ambiguous. V was pared by 5 bases and J by 2 bases, with 11 bases between. Germline values: CDR1 SQVTM, CDR2 ANQGSEA. This CDR3 contains 13 residues. The CDR3 DNA is TGCAGCGTTTTGGGTCCGTACACAGATACGCAGTATTTT. Protein product: CSVLGPYTDTQYF.

This clonotype rates as medium-sized. The genes are TRBV7-2 and TRBJ2-3, with 9 bases fitting TRBD1. The CDR3 extends over 15 amino acids. With 1 base clipped from V and 2 bases from J, the junction kept 1 base outside the gene matches. CDR1 and CDR2 from the germline V gene are SGHTA and FQGNSA. CDR3 in amino acids: CASSLDRGLTDTQYF. CDR3 in DNA: TGTGCCAGCAGCTTAGACAGGGGGCTCACAGATACGCAGTATTTT.

This clonotype was picked up a small number of times. This sequence joins TRBV5-1 and TRBJ1-1, with a weak D call TRBD1 (5 bases). The germline V gene has CDR1 SGHRS and CDR2 YFSETQ. The CDR3 covers 14 residues. The ends were cut back, 0 bases at V and 4 bases at J, with 10 bases in the middle. This CDR3 is CASSLVGVSTEAFF. As DNA, the CDR3 is TGCGCCAGCAGCTTGGTAGGGGTTAGCACTGAAGCTTTCTTT.

The sample holds many counts of this clonotype. This chain links TRBV2 with TRBJ1-4; the match to TRBD1 covers 9 bases. The CDR3 length is 13 residues. Germline V gene lookup returns CDR1 SNHLY and CDR2 FYNNEI. Losses at the gene ends were 7 bases for V and 8 bases for J; bases not matched to a gene: 5. The CDR3 is CASNRGRLEKLFF. Written as DNA, the CDR3 is TGTGCCAGCAACAGGGGGCGCCTCGAAAAACTGTTTTTT.

In nucleotides, the CDR3 is TGTGCCACCAGCGCCCGGAGTTCGGAAAGGGGCTACGAGCAGTACTTC. Translation gives CATSARSSERGYEQYF. This chain uses TRBV24-1 with TRBJ2-7, with D tentatively TRBD1 (5 bases). Germline CDR1 reads KGHDR; CDR2 reads SFDVKD. Trimming pared 7 bases from V and 3 bases from J, leaving 21 bases between. This CDR3 is built from 16 residues.

This clonotype was counted ten times or more. The chain is built from TRBV6-2 or TRBV6-3 and TRBJ2-5; D may correspond to TRBD1 or TRBD2 (5 bases each). Germline lookup yields CDR1 MNHEY and CDR2 SVGEGT. The CDR3 sequence is 17 residues long. Trimming shortened V by 5 bases and J by 1 base, and 20 bases separated the two germline ends. The CDR3 DNA reads as TGTGCCAGCAGTCTACCGCCCTCCGGGACCCTCCAAGAGACCCAGTACTTC. Amino acid sequence: CASSLPPSGTLQETQYF.

This chain uses TRBV6-1 with TRBJ1-6; D may be TRBD1 (6 bases). Per germline, CDR1 MNHNS and CDR2 SASEGT. The CDR3 has 15 residues. Trimming pared 8 bases from V and 9 bases from J, leaving 20 bases between. As DNA, the CDR3 is TGTGCCAGCGGAAAAGACAGGCTGGGGATTTCACCCCTCCACTTT. This sequence encodes CASGKDRLGISPLHF.

This clonotype was counted between two and nine times. V usage is TRBV6-6 and J usage is TRBJ2-1; D may be TRBD2 (5 bases). The V gene lost 2 bases and the J gene lost 5 bases, with 13 bases spanning the gap. This CDR3 has 15 amino acids. Germline-derived CDR1 and CDR2 are MNHNY and SVGAGI (reference sequence). CDR3 in amino acids: CASSYPGNSHNEQFF. CDR3 DNA sequence: TGTGCCAGCAGTTACCCCGGGAATAGCCACAATGAGCAGTTCTTC.

This clonotype appeared a few times. The CDR3 loop reads CASIQGNYGYTF. CDR3 nucleotide sequence: TGTGCCAGTATACAGGGTAACTATGGCTACACCTTC. J is TRBJ1-2 and V is TRBV19, with D possibly matching TRBD1 (6 bases). This CDR3 has 12 residues. The germline CDR1 and CDR2 sequences are LNHDA and SQIVND (reference sequence). The V and J ends lost 7 bases and 1 base respectively, with 7 bases between them. Full variable domain (remainder filled in from reference TRBV19 and TRBJ1-2): DGGITQSPKYLFRKEGQNVTLSCEQNLNHDAMYWYRQDPGQGLRLIYYSQIVNDFQKGDIAEGYSVSREKKESFPLTVTSAQKNPTAFYLCASIQGNYGYTFGSGTRLTVV.

The sample holds a few counts of this clonotype. V usage is TRBV19 and J usage is TRBJ1-1; D not resolved. Deletions cut 1 base from V and 1 base from J, with 7 bases between. CDR3 length: 14 amino acids. Germline values: CDR1 LNHDA, CDR2 SQIVND (reference sequence). DNA of the CDR3: TGTGCCAGTAGTATAGTGGCAGCGAACACTGAAGCTTTCTTT. Protein product: CASSIVAANTEAFF. The full variable domain, in which reference TRBV19 and TRBJ1-1 provide the parts outside the CDR3, is DGGITQSPKYLFRKEGQNVTLSCEQNLNHDAMYWYRQDPGQGLRLIYYSQIVNDFQKGDIAEGYSVSREKKESFPLTVTSAQKNPTAFYLCASSIVAANTEAFFGQGTRLTVV.

This clonotype was detected a few times. The rearrangement uses TRBV4-1 and TRBJ2-1; the D is unclear. V lost 4 bases to trimming and J lost 4 bases, with 11 bases between them. The CDR3 is 14 residues long. Germline CDR1 MGHRA, CDR2 YSYEKL. CDR3 DNA sequence: TGCGCCAGCAGCCCGTTAGACAAATACAATGAGCAGTTCTTC. It yields the protein CASSPLDKYNEQFF.

This clonotype was detected a few times. The chain couples TRBV13 to TRBJ1-4; D remains ambiguous. Germline CDR1 reads PRHDT; CDR2 reads FYEKMQ (reference sequence). V was clipped by 4 bases and J by 1 base, with 4 bases between them. CDR3 size: 13 residues. The CDR3 nucleotides are TGTGCCAGCAGCTCCTTAACTAATGAAAAACTGTTTTTT. Translating gives CASSSLTNEKLFF.

Ten or more counts support this clonotype. The genes are TRBV4-2 and TRBJ1-2; the D gene is possibly TRBD1 (5 bases). This CDR3 has 12 residues. CDR1 is LGHNA, CDR2 YNFKEQ, per germline. Trimming removed 1 base at V and 7 bases at J, with 7 bases between. The CDR3 reads CASSQAGAGYTF. DNA for the CDR3: TGTGCCAGCAGCCAAGCCGGGGCTGGCTACACCTTC.

This clonotype came up a few times. The rearrangement joins TRBV20-1 to TRBJ2-3, with D perhaps being TRBD1 or TRBD2 (6 bases each). Trimming took 0 bases from V and 4 from J, leaving 14 bases between them. Looked up from germline, CDR1 is DFQATT and CDR2 is SNEGSKA (reference sequence). The CDR3 has 15 amino acids. For the CDR3, the DNA is TGCAGTGCTAGAGATCCTGTGGGGGGCGCAGATACGCAGTATTTT. Its translation is CSARDPVGGADTQYF.

The V call is TRBV5-1, the J call TRBJ2-1, with D tentatively TRBD1 or TRBD2 (6 bases each). V lost 4 bases to trimming and J lost 5 bases, with 13 bases between them. Germline loops: CDR1 SGHRS, CDR2 YFSETQ. This CDR3 region has 14 residues. This CDR3 reads CASSQGRTDNEQFF. The CDR3 nucleotides read TGCGCCAGCAGCCAGGGGAGGACCGACAATGAGCAGTTCTTC.

The chain uses TRBV3-1 and TRBJ2-2; TRBD1 matches 7 bases. V was pared by 4 bases and J by 10 bases, with 15 bases of the junction left unmatched. Germline V gene sequence: CDR1 LGHDT, CDR2 YNNKEL (reference sequence). The CDR3 length is 16 residues. The CDR3 reads CASSRSPGQTFEELFF. CDR3 nucleotides: TGTGCCAGCAGCCGTTCACCGGGACAGACGTTTGAGGAGCTGTTTTTT.

The CDR3 sequence is CSVELSPNQPQHF. Written as DNA, the CDR3 is TGCAGCGTTGAACTCTCCCCTAATCAGCCCCAGCATTTT. This chain joins TRBV29-1 and TRBJ1-5; the D is unclear. Germline V CDR1 and CDR2: SQVTM, ANQGSEA. The V and J ends lost 2 bases and 4 bases respectively, with 9 bases between them. The CDR3 covers 13 residues.

There are many counts of this clonotype. The CDR3 coding sequence is TGCGCCAGCAGCCAAGATTTCCGGACAGGGGTGGGCACTGAAGCTTTCTTT. It encodes CASSQDFRTGVGTEAFF. The chain carries TRBV4-1 and TRBJ1-1, with 9 bases matching TRBD1. The CDR3 consists of 17 residues. The germline V gene encodes CDR1 MGHRA and CDR2 YSYEKL. V dropped 0 bases and J dropped 4; count of bases not matched to a gene: 9.

This clonotype was picked up a small number of times. The gene calls are TRBV12-5 and TRBJ2-3, with 7 bases aligning to TRBD2. After removal of 3 bases from V and 1 base from J, the junction contained 4 bases not matched to a gene. The CDR3 runs 15 residues. Germline assignment: CDR1 LGHNT and CDR2 FRNRAP. CDR3 region: CASGFARGGTDTQYF. CDR3 bases: TGTGCTAGTGGTTTTGCCCGGGGGGGCACAGATACGCAGTATTTT.

This clonotype was seen at least ten times. The chain couples TRBV7-3 to TRBJ2-3; 9 nucleotides align to TRBD2. The CDR3 consists of 15 residues. In germline, CDR1 is SGHTA, CDR2 FQGTGA. Unmatched junction bases numbered 6, after V lost 1 base and J lost 7 bases. CDR3 amino acids: CASSLNSGGLNTQYF. CDR3 sequence (DNA): TGTGCCAGCAGCTTAAACAGCGGGGGGTTAAATACGCAGTATTTT.

In its sample, this clonotype was seen a few times. This chain links TRBV20-1 with TRBJ1-3; D unresolved. Trimming left V 0 bases short and J 2 bases short, with 8 bases between. The germline CDR1 and CDR2 sequences are DFQATT and SNEGSKA (reference sequence). The CDR3 sequence is 14 residues long. CDR3 loop: CSARETAAGNTIYF. The CDR3, as DNA: TGCAGTGCTAGAGAAACGGCGGCTGGAAACACCATATATTTT.

This clonotype appeared many times. V is TRBV2 and J is TRBJ2-2; D gene ambiguous. Trimming removed 7 bases from V and 7 bases from J, with 16 bases in between. The CDR3 is made up of 14 amino acids. Per the germline V gene, CDR1 is SNHLY and CDR2 is FYNNEI. CDR3 residues: CASNRFAPGGELFF. The CDR3 DNA follows: TGTGCCAGCAATCGATTTGCCCCGGGCGGGGAGCTGTTTTTT.

This clonotype came up a few times. The V gene is TRBV19, the J gene TRBJ1-2; 10 bases fit TRBD1. In germline, CDR1 is LNHDA, CDR2 SQIVND (reference sequence). There are 14 residues in the CDR3. J was trimmed by 8 bases and V by 6 bases; bases with no gene match: 9. DNA for the CDR3: TGTGCCAGTAGAAAACCGGGACAGGGGCTCGGCTACACCTTC. Translating it yields CASRKPGQGLGYTF.

The chain joins TRBV18 to TRBJ1-2; 8 nucleotides line up with TRBD1. CDR3 size: 12 residues. From germline, CDR1 is KGHSH and CDR2 LQKENI. V lost 6 bases to trimming and J lost 6 bases; unmatched junction nucleotides: 3. This CDR3 reads CASSPGGDGYTF. In DNA form, the CDR3 reads TGTGCCAGCTCCCCAGGGGGCGATGGCTACACCTTC. The full variable domain, rest sourced from reference TRBV18 and TRBJ1-2, is NAGVMQNPRHLVRRRGQEARLRCSPMKGHSHVYWYRQLPEEGLKFMVYLQKENIIDESGMPKERFSAEFPKEGPSILRIQQVVRGDSAAYFCASSPGGDGYTFGSGTRLTVV.